This T cell receptor beta chain was documented in a study of T cell responses to AZD1222 COVID-19 vaccine. Study outcomes and limitations: Across spike, vaccine-associated CD4 TCRs were found, dominant at 160-218 and 743-854. Targets within unmutated variant regions were reportedly found for nearly half of spike-specific TCRs. Donors, mostly white British, included more females; clonal diversity was possibly underestimated. At study baseline, merely six AZD1222 recipients were seropositive.

Concerning this clone itself: Its specificity is not known.

V shed 3 bases, J shed 7 bases, and the junction held 4 bases outside the gene matches. Germline loops: CDR1 MNHNS, CDR2 SASEGT. The CDR3 loop spans 13 amino acids. Generated by immunoSEQ multiplex PCR, the TCRdb table keeps only in-frame clones and is missing some. The sample has about 91,000 clones; approximately 90% are singletons. The genes are TRBV6-1 and TRBJ1-2; 8 positions match TRBD1. Source: peripheral blood, taken 28 days after the second AZD1222 dose. This clonotype originated in an adult who received the AZD1222 COVID-19 vaccine. The CDR3 coding sequence is TGTGCCAGCAGTGACCGGGACAGGACTGGCTACACCTTC. Amino acids: CASSDRDRTGYTF.